This TCR beta chain was sequenced for a study of T cells in Graves' hyperthyroidism and ophthalmopathy. Clinical symptoms, serum thyroxine and TRAb, thyroid ultrasound and orbital computed tomography were used for the diagnoses. The ends were cut back, 5 bases at V and 5 bases at J, with 10 bases in the middle. The CDR3 totals 12 residues. CDR1 is ENHRY, CDR2 SYGVKD, per germline. This clonotype has at least ten counts. Antigen specificity is unknown. The study's findings and limits: In the blood, most expanded thyroid clonotypes above 0.001 appeared as well. The model forecast ophthalmopathy, anticipating it by a median roughly 6.5 months before onset.

Amplified regions were TCR beta CDR3 sequences from RNA transcripts. The study used the HTBI primer set for a first-round RT-PCR of the TCR CDR3. TCRdb fed the multiplex PCR reads into MiXCR, producing one record per CDR3 protein. Here the sample spans a few hundred thousand distinct CDR3 sequences, 46% being singletons. This chain uses TRBV10-3 with TRBJ2-7; D may be TRBD2 (5 bases). The sequenced sample consisted of peripheral blood or thyroid tissue (not recorded which). This sequence originates from an adult woman with Graves' disease, either hyperthyroidism or ophthalmopathy (not recorded which). The CDR3 sequence: CAISRLANEQYF. CDR3 sequence (DNA): TGTGCCATCAGTCGGCTAGCCAACGAGCAGTACTTC.